One sample yielded the 25 T cell receptor beta chains listed below, sequenced in a study of cytomegalovirus exposure and HLA in healthy donors. The PCR had 60 Vbeta and 13 Jbeta primers. Clones were sequenced by immunoSEQ multiplex PCR, and TCRdb holds only the in-frame ones, with some missing. The data show fewer than 120,000 clones, 76% seen once. Sequences were obtained from PBMCs. The source of these receptors is a man aged 25 to 45 in good health and CMV-seropositive.

The V gene is TRBV7-2, the J gene TRBJ1-2, with D perhaps matching TRBD1 (6 bases). Germline CDR1 SGHTA, CDR2 FQGNSA. V was pared by 1 base and J by 5 bases, with 11 bases between. This CDR3 comprises 14 residues. The CDR3 loop is CASSLGGGGYGYTF. The CDR3, as DNA: TGTGCCAGCAGCTTAGGAGGGGGGGGGTATGGCTACACCTTC. Full variable domain (missing parts from reference TRBV7-2 and TRBJ1-2): GAGVSQSPSNKVTEKGKDVELRCDPISGHTALYWYRQSLGQGLEFLIYFQGNSAPDKSGLPSDRFSAERTGGSVSTLTIQRTQQEDSAVYLCASSLGGGGYGYTFGSGTRLTVV.

DNA of the CDR3: TGCGCCAGCAGTGATAGGGGCAAGACAGATACGCAGTATTTT. Its translation: CASSDRGKTDTQYF. This chain links TRBV10-1 with TRBJ2-3; perhaps TRBD1 as D (5 bases). Per the germline V gene, CDR1 is WNHNN and CDR2 is SYGVQD (reference sequence). Trimming left V 3 bases short and J 3 bases short, with 10 bases between. The CDR3 has 14 amino acids.

V usage is TRBV7-2 and J usage is TRBJ2-1; TRBD2 agrees at 7 bases. In germline, CDR1 is SGHTA, CDR2 FQGNSA. The CDR3 contains 15 residues. The V gene end was trimmed by 5 bases and the J gene end by 7 bases; junction bases not matched to a gene: 11. The CDR3 spells CASSPWGGERNEQFF. CDR3 coding DNA: TGTGCCAGCAGCCCCTGGGGAGGGGAGAGGAATGAGCAGTTCTTC.

The rearrangement uses TRBV30 and TRBJ2-7; 7 positions agree with TRBD1. The V and J ends lost 4 bases and 2 bases, in that order; junction bases with no gene match: 5. The CDR3 sequence is 13 residues long. Germline assignment: CDR1 GTSNPN and CDR2 SVGIG (reference sequence). CDR3 bases: TGTGCCTGGATTGGGGACAGAGCCTACGAGCAGTACTTC. Its protein product is CAWIGDRAYEQYF.

The rearrangement joins TRBV7-2 to TRBJ2-7; 7 bases are a match to TRBD1. The V and J ends lost 5 bases and 4 bases, in that order; junction bases with no gene match: 11. The CDR3 contains 15 residues. Germline CDR1 is SGHTA and CDR2 is FQGNSA. The CDR3 protein is CASSPRQGSPYEQYF. In nucleotides, the CDR3 is TGTGCCAGCAGCCCCCGACAGGGCTCTCCTTACGAGCAGTACTTC.

This clone came up a few times. The V and J genes are TRBV15 and TRBJ2-7; 9 bases are a match to TRBD2. This CDR3 has 16 amino acids. Unmatched junction bases numbered 8, after V lost 5 bases and J lost 0 bases. Germline V gene data show CDR1 as LNHNV and CDR2 as YYDKDF (reference sequence). The CDR3 DNA follows: TGTGCCACCAGCGCGCGGGAGGGGGGGCCCTCCTACGAGCAGTACTTC. Amino acids: CATSAREGGPSYEQYF.

The chain joins TRBV10-3 to TRBJ1-6; D not certain. Germline V gene sequence: CDR1 ENHRY, CDR2 SYGVKD. CDR3 size: 13 residues. Deletions cut 0 bases from V and 8 bases from J, with 5 bases between. The CDR3 spells CAISESGDSPLHF. CDR3 sequence (DNA): TGTGCCATCAGTGAGTCCGGAGATTCACCCCTCCACTTT.

In its sample, this clone was seen a few times. This likely stems from a read error, as it lies one base from a far larger clone. Other DNA sequences in the same sample also yield this CDR3. The rearrangement uses TRBV4-1 and TRBJ1-1; 8 nucleotides line up with TRBD1. V lost 5 bases to trimming and J lost 1 base; unmatched junction nucleotides: 6. CDR3 size: 15 residues. Germline V CDR1 and CDR2: MGHRA, YSYEKL. CDR3: CASSLAGTGNTEAFF. CDR3 in DNA: TGCGCCAGCAGCTTAGCCGGGACAGGGAACACTGAAGCTTTCTTT.

This chain uses TRBV6-5 with TRBJ2-1, with D possibly being TRBD2 (5 bases). The CDR3 extends over 14 amino acids. Germline V lookup: CDR1 MNHEY, CDR2 SVGAGI. Trimming shortened V by 2 bases and J by 1 base, and 6 bases separated the two germline ends. The CDR3: CASSYRGSYNEQFF. The CDR3 region has the DNA TGTGCCAGCAGTTACCGGGGTTCCTACAATGAGCAGTTCTTC.

V is TRBV18 and J is TRBJ1-2; 7 bases are shared with TRBD1. The CDR3 is made up of 13 amino acids. Germline assignment: CDR1 KGHSH and CDR2 LQKENI. V lost 2 bases and J lost 3; bases outside the gene matches: 0. DNA of the CDR3: TGTGCCAGCTCACCAGACAGGGACTATGGCTACACCTTC. Its protein is CASSPDRDYGYTF.

The chain links TRBV19 to TRBJ2-3, with 10 nucleotides matching TRBD1. Per the germline V gene, CDR1 is LNHDA and CDR2 is SQIVND (reference sequence). There are 15 residues in the CDR3. Losses at the gene ends were 6 bases for V and 5 bases for J; bases not matched to a gene: 8. CDR3 DNA: TGTGCCAGTAGCGCGACAGGGGGCAGAGGAGATACGCAGTATTTT. Its protein is CASSATGGRGDTQYF. Using reference TRBV19 and TRBJ2-3 for the parts outside the CDR3, the full variable domain is DGGITQSPKYLFRKEGQNVTLSCEQNLNHDAMYWYRQDPGQGLRLIYYSQIVNDFQKGDIAEGYSVSREKKESFPLTVTSAQKNPTAFYLCASSATGGRGDTQYFGPGTRLTVL.

CDR3 region: CASSVDLGLTYEQYF. CDR3 coding DNA: TGTGCCAGCAGCGTAGACCTCGGTCTCACCTACGAGCAGTACTTC. The chain combines TRBV9 with TRBJ2-7, with D hard to call. The CDR3 sequence is 15 residues long. The ends were cut back, 0 bases at V and 2 bases at J, with 12 bases in the middle. The germline gives CDR1 SGDLS, CDR2 YYNGEE.

This clone has just a few counts. The V gene is TRBV4-1, the J gene TRBJ1-4; possibly TRBD1 for D (5 bases). The CDR3 contains 15 residues. Between the trimmed V and J ends, which lost 0 bases and 8 bases, there was a span of 13 bases. Germline V CDR1 and CDR2: MGHRA, YSYEKL. CDR3 amino acids: CASSQEAGHREKLFF. The CDR3 coding sequence is TGCGCCAGCAGCCAAGAGGCAGGGCATCGCGAAAAACTGTTTTTT.

The chain uses TRBV5-1 and TRBJ2-3, with TRBD2 matching over 7 bases. This CDR3 has 18 amino acids. V shed 1 base, J shed 2 bases, and the junction held 13 bases outside the gene matches. CDR1 is SGHRS and CDR2 is YFSETQ in the germline V gene. CDR3 DNA sequence: TGCGCCAGCAGCTTGTCTGAGGGGCTAGCGGCGCTCACAGATACGCAGTATTTT. This gives the protein CASSLSEGLAALTDTQYF.

The genes are TRBV5-6 and TRBJ2-7; 7 bases map to TRBD1. Germline V lookup: CDR1 SGHDT, CDR2 YYEEEE. The V gene end was trimmed by 4 bases and the J gene end by 2 bases; junction bases not matched to a gene: 3. The CDR3 runs to 13 residues. The CDR3 sequence: CASSDRATYEQYF. Written as DNA, the CDR3 is TGTGCCAGCAGCGACAGGGCAACCTACGAGCAGTACTTC.

The V gene is TRBV7-3, the J gene TRBJ2-6, with D perhaps TRBD2 (5 bases). Trimming removed 5 bases from V and 0 bases from J, with 11 bases in between. The germline V gene encodes CDR1 SGHTA and CDR2 FQGTGA. The CDR3 has 16 amino acids. In DNA form, the CDR3 reads TGTGCCAGCAGCCGCACCGGAGGCTCTGGGGCCAACGTCCTGACTTTC. Translation: CASSRTGGSGANVLTF.

A note on this clone: The sample contains more than one DNA sequence encoding this CDR3. The gene calls are TRBV5-1 and TRBJ1-4, with 8 positions matching TRBD1. CDR3 length equals 16 residues. Germline V lookup: CDR1 SGHRS, CDR2 YFSETQ. J gave up 0 bases and V 4 bases, and 5 bases lay outside the gene matches. The CDR3 DNA reads as TGCGCCAGCAGCATAGGACAGGGTGCAACTAATGAAAAACTGTTTTTT. As protein: CASSIGQGATNEKLFF. Full variable domain (missing parts from reference TRBV5-1 and TRBJ1-4): KAGVTQTPRYLIKTRGQQVTLSCSPISGHRSVSWYQQTPGQGLQFLFEYFSETQRNKGNFPGRFSGRQFSNSRSEMNVSTLELGDSALYLCASSIGQGATNEKLFFGSGTQLSVL.

The chain has TRBV5-1 and TRBJ2-5, with TRBD1 identical over 7 bases. The closer fit of TRBJ2-7 to the DNA end suggests the J call may be wrong. The CDR3 is 14 amino acids. Germline V gene sequence: CDR1 SGHRS, CDR2 YFSETQ. CDR3: CASSPLTGSYEQYF. CDR3 DNA: TGCGCCAGCAGCCCGCTGACAGGGAGCTACGAGCAGTACTTC.

The chain carries TRBV4-2 and TRBJ2-2; 12 positions match TRBD1. The V gene's germline CDR1 is LGHNA and CDR2 YNFKEQ. CDR3 length equals 19 residues. Germline trimming cut 5 bases from V and 1 base from J; bases unmatched to any gene: 11. Written as DNA, the CDR3 is TGTGCCAGCAGCACCCCCGGGACAGGGGGCGCGGGGAACACCGGGGAGCTGTTTTTT. This codes for CASSTPGTGGAGNTGELFF.

This chain uses TRBV4-1 with TRBJ2-5; 14 nucleotides align to TRBD2. The junction had 5 bases not matched to a gene; V was cut back by 2 bases and J by 0 bases. Per the germline V gene, CDR1 is MGHRA and CDR2 is YSYEKL. This CDR3 has 18 residues. The CDR3 region has the DNA TGCGCCAGCAGCCAAAGACTAGCGGGGGGGCTGGACCAAGAGACCCAGTACTTC. This gives the protein CASSQRLAGGLDQETQYF.

The CDR3 here is CASSESGWEGWTQYF. CDR3 bases: TGCGCCAGCAGTGAGTCTGGTTGGGAGGGGTGGACCCAGTACTTC. This rearrangement joins TRBV10-2 to TRBJ2-5; 7 bases align to TRBD2. The CDR3 length is 15 residues. With V trimmed by 0 bases and J by 7 bases, 8 bases remained unmatched. CDR1 and CDR2 from the germline V gene are WSHSY and SAAADI.

This clone showed up just a few times. V is TRBV4-3 and J is TRBJ2-1; 8 nucleotides match TRBD2. CDR1 is LGHNA, CDR2 YSLEER, per germline. The CDR3 sequence is 18 residues long. J gave up 0 bases and V 4 bases, and 11 bases lay outside the gene matches. The CDR3 nucleotides are TGCGCCAGCAGCCTACGGAGCGGGGGCGTTAGCTCCTACAATGAGCAGTTCTTC. This translates into CASSLRSGGVSSYNEQFF.

The chain carries TRBV9 and TRBJ2-2; tentatively, D is TRBD1 (7 bases). Trimming took 0 bases from V and 4 from J, leaving 13 bases between them. This CDR3 has 16 residues. The germline CDR1 and CDR2 sequences are SGDLS and YYNGEE. In DNA form, the CDR3 reads TGTGCCAGCAGCGTAGGGAGGGGGCAGGGCACCGGGGAGCTGTTTTTT. It codes for CASSVGRGQGTGELFF.

CDR3 nucleotides: TGCAGCGCGCAGGGCCCGGACAGGACCGAAGCTTTCTTT. As protein: CSAQGPDRTEAFF. The chain combines TRBV29-1 with TRBJ1-1, with 7 bases aligning to TRBD1. The V gene end was trimmed by 7 bases and the J gene end by 8 bases; junction bases not matched to a gene: 13. Germline CDR1 SQVTM, CDR2 ANQGSEA. The length of the CDR3 is 13 residues.

The chain is built from TRBV9 and TRBJ1-1; 9 bases agree with TRBD1. Per germline, CDR1 SGDLS and CDR2 YYNGEE. Trimming took 3 bases from V and 4 from J; bases not matched to a gene: 10. This CDR3 spans 16 amino acids. CDR3 residues: CASSAVDRGESTEAFF. Written as DNA, the CDR3 is TGTGCCAGCAGCGCGGTAGACAGGGGGGAAAGCACTGAAGCTTTCTTT.